This TCR beta chain was identified during a study of blood T cells in healthy people across ages. V gave up 3 bases and J gave up 8 bases; unmatched junction bases: 9. Germline V lookup: CDR1 LNHNV, CDR2 YYDKDF (reference sequence). The CDR3 length is 16 residues. Each donor gave roughly 10 milliliters of peripheral blood. A sample-barcoded 5' primer and a J-beta primer mix were used in a second PCR of roughly 7 to 11 cycles. Every individual sample yielded 2.5 million or more paired-end reads (each containing CDR3). MiXCR, run by TCRdb on the 5' RACE reads, gives a single entry per CDR3 protein. Of about 2 million distinct CDR3 sequences listed, around 50% were seen once; the top ten hold less than 2.5%. This clonotype occurred a few times.

The chain couples TRBV15 to TRBJ2-1; TRBD2 aligns across 11 bases. Sequences were obtained from blood. The clonotype originates from a woman aged 40 to 50 in good health. The CDR3 sequence is CATSSETSGEDDEQFF. The CDR3 DNA is TGTGCCACCAGCAGTGAGACTAGCGGGGAAGACGATGAGCAGTTCTTC. The full variable domain, rest sourced from reference TRBV15 and TRBJ2-1, is DAMVIQNPRYQVTQFGKPVTLSCSQTLNHNVMYWYQQKSSQAPKLLFHYYDKDFNNEADTPDNFQSRRPNTSFCFLDIRSPGLGDTAMYLCATSSETSGEDDEQFFGPGTRLTVL.